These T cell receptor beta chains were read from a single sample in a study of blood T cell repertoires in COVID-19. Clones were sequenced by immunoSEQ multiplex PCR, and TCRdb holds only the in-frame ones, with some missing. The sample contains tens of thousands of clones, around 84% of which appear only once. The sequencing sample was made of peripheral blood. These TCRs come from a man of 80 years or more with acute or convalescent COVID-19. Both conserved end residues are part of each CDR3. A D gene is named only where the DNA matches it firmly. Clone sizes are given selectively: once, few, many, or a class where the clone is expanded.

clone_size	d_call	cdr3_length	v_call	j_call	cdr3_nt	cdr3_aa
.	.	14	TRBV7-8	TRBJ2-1	TGTGCCAGCAGCTTAGGGCAGAGGAGGAATGAGCAGTTCTTC	CASSLGQRRNEQFF
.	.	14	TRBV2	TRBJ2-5	TGTGCCAGCAGTGTACGGAGACAGGAAGAGACCCAGTACTTC	CASSVRRQEETQYF
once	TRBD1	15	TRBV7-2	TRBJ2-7	TGTGCCAGCAGCTTACAGCCGGGACAGCACTACGAGCAGTACTTC	CASSLQPGQHYEQYF
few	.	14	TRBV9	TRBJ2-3	TGTGCCAGCAGCGTAGGGGCCCTACAGGGTACGCAGTATTTT	CASSVGALQGTQYF
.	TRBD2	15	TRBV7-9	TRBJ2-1	TGTGCCAGCAGCTTAGGCGGGGGGGCTTTCAATGAGCAGTTCTTC	CASSLGGGAFNEQFF
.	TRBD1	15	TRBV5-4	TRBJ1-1	TGTGCCAGCAGCCCCACTGACAGGGACCAGGGGAAAGCTTTCTTT	CASSPTDRDQGKAFF
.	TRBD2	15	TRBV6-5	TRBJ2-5	TGTGCCAGCGGGACTAGCGGGGGGGCCGAGGAGACCCAGTACTTC	CASGTSGGAEETQYF
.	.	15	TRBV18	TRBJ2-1	TGTGCCAGCTCACCAAGGGGCAGGGTCTACAATGAGCAGTTCTTC	CASSPRGRVYNEQFF
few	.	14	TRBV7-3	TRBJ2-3	TGTGCCAGCAGCCGGGACTCATCCACAGATACGCAGTATTTT	CASSRDSSTDTQYF
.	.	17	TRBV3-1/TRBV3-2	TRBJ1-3	TGTGCCAGCAGCCAAGTGGCCTCACCGGGCTCTGGAAACACCATATATTTT	CASSQVASPGSGNTIYF
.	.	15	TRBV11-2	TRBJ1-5	TGTGCCAGCAGCTTATCTGTGAGGGAAGGGTCGCCCCAGCATTTT	CASSLSVREGSPQHF
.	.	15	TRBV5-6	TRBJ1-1	TGTGCCAGCAGCCGCGGTAGTTTCAAGGACACTGAAGCTTTCTTT	CASSRGSFKDTEAFF
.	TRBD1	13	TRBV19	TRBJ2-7	TGTGCCACCAGGGACAGGGGGACCTACGAGCAGTACTTC	CATRDRGTYEQYF
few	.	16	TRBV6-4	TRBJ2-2	TGTGCCAGCAGTGACATGAACGGGGGGAACACCGGGGAGCTGTTTTTT	CASSDMNGGNTGELFF
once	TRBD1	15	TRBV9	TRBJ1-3	TGTGCCAGCAGCGTAGGAGGGACAGGGGTAAACACCATATATTTT	CASSVGGTGVNTIYF
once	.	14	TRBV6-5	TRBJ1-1	TGTGCCAGCAACCCTACAGGGCCGAACACTGAAGCTTTCTTT	CASNPTGPNTEAFF
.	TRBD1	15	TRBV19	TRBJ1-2	TGTGCCAGTAGCACAGGGGGCAGGGATAACTATGGCTACACCTTC	CASSTGGRDNYGYTF
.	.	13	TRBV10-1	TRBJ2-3	TGCGCCAGCAGAATTACATTGAAAGATACGCAGTATTTT	CASRITLKDTQYF
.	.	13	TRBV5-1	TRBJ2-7	TGCGCCAGCAGCTTGGGACATGCCTACGAGCAGTACTTC	CASSLGHAYEQYF
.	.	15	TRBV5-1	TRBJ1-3	TGCGCCAGCAGCTCCGAGGAATCGGCTGGAAACACCATATATTTT	CASSSEESAGNTIYF
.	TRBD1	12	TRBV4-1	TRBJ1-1	TGCGCCAGCAGCCACGGGACAGCTGAAGCTTTCTTT	CASSHGTAEAFF
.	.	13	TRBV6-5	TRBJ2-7	TGTGCCAGCAGCTGGGAGAAGTTCGACGAGCAGTACTTC	CASSWEKFDEQYF
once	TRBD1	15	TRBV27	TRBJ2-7	TGTGCCAGCAGTTTGAGTACAGGGGCTTTCTACGAGCAGTACTTC	CASSLSTGAFYEQYF
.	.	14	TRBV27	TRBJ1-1	TGTGCCAGCAGTTTTGAGGGCGCGGACACTGAAGCTTTCTTT	CASSFEGADTEAFF
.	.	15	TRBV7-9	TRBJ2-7	TGTGCCAGCAGCTTTTCGGGGGACAGCTCCTACGAGCAGTACTTC	CASSFSGDSSYEQYF
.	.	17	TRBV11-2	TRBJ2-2	TGTGCCAGCCCCAACCGAGGAGGGCTTTCACGCACCGGGGAGCTGTTTTTT	CASPNRGGLSRTGELFF
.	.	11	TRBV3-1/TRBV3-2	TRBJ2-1	TGTGCCAGCAGCCAAGGGGCCTCCCAGTTCTTC	CASSQGASQFF
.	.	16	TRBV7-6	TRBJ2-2	TGTGCCAGCAGCTTAGAGACAGCAGCGAACACCGGGGAGCTGTTTTTT	CASSLETAANTGELFF
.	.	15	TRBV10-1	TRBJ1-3	TGCGCCAGCACCCACAATCCGGGGAGTGGAAACACCATATATTTT	CASTHNPGSGNTIYF
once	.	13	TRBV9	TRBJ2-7	TGTGCCAGCAGCGTAGGGGACTTAGGCGAGCAGTACTTC	CASSVGDLGEQYF
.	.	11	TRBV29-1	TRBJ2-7	TGCAGGGAGCTGCAAACGGACGAGCAGTACTTC	CRELQTDEQYF
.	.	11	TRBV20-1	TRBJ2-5	TGCAGTGCTTTACCTAAAGAGACCCAGTACTTC	CSALPKETQYF
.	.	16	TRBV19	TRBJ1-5	TGTGCCAGTAGTATCTCAAGCGGGGAAGGCAATCAGCCCCAGCATTTT	CASSISSGEGNQPQHF
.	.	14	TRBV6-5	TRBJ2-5	TGTGCCAGCAGTTACGGAGCGACGGCCGAGACCCAGTACTTC	CASSYGATAETQYF
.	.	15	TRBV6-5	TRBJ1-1	TGTGCCAGCAGGCGGACAGCCCTATCGAACACTGAAGCTTTCTTT	CASRRTALSNTEAFF
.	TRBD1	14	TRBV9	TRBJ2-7	TGTGCCAGCAGCCTCGGGACAGGGGTCCACGAGCAGTACTTC	CASSLGTGVHEQYF
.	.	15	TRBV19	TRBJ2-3	TGTGCCAGTAGTCCGCGGCGGGGTCAGGGAGATACGCAGTATTTT	CASSPRRGQGDTQYF
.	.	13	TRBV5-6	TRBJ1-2	TGTGCCAGCAGATTGAGGGAGGACTATGGCTACACCTTC	CASRLREDYGYTF
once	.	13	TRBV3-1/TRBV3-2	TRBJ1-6	TGTGCCAGCAGCTACGGGCCACGGGGACCCCTCCACTTT	CASSYGPRGPLHF
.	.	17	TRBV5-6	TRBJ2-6	TGTGCCAGCAGTCGACGGACAGAACGCTCTGGGGCCAACGTCCTGACTTTC	CASSRRTERSGANVLTF
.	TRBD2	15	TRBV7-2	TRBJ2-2	TGTGCCAGCAGCGTGCTAGCGGGGGAGGCCGGGGAGCTGTTTTTT	CASSVLAGEAGELFF
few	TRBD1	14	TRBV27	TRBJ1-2	TGTGCCAGCAGTTTTCAAGACAGGGCGACTGGCTACACCTTC	CASSFQDRATGYTF
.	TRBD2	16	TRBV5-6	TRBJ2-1	TGTGCCAGCGACCCCGGGGGGTCGAGCTCCTACAATGAGCAGTTCTTC	CASDPGGSSSYNEQFF
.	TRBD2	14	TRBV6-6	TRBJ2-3	TGTGCCAGCAGTCGGACTAGCAGCACAGATACGCAGTATTTT	CASSRTSSTDTQYF
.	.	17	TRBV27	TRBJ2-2	TGTGCCAGCAGTTACGGACTTCCAGGCGCGAACACCGGGGAGCTGTTTTTT	CASSYGLPGANTGELFF
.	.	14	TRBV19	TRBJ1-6	TGTGCCAGTAGCACGACAGCTCCGGGTTCACCCCTCCACTTT	CASSTTAPGSPLHF
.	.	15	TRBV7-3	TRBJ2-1	TGTGCCAGCAGCTTAAAGAACTCCGCCGCTCGCGAGCAGTTCTTC	CASSLKNSAAREQFF
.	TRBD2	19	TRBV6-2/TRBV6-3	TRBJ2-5	TGTGCCAGCAGTTCGTCTTTGGGCCGCGTAGCGGGGGGCAAGGAGACCCAGTACTTC	CASSSSLGRVAGGKETQYF
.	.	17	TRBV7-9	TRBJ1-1	TGTGCCAGCAGCTATCTCCTCAATCTCCAGGGTCACACTGAAGCTTTCTTT	CASSYLLNLQGHTEAFF
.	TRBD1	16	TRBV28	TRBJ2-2	TGTGCCAGCAGACACACAGGGGGCCGGAACACCGGGGAGCTGTTTTTT	CASRHTGGRNTGELFF
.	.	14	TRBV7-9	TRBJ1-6	TGTGCCAGCAGCTTAGCTGGGCATAATTCACCCCTCCACTTT	CASSLAGHNSPLHF
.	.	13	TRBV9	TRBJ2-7	TGTGCCAGCAGCGTAGTGGCGAGGTCCGAGCAGTACTTC	CASSVVARSEQYF
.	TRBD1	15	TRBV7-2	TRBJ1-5	TGTGCCAGCAGCTTAGTGGACAGGGCCCCCCAGCCCCAGCATTTT	CASSLVDRAPQPQHF
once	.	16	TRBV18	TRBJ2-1	TGTGCCAGCTCACCCGGGAAGGACTCCGTAGGGGGTGAGCAGTTCTTC	CASSPGKDSVGGEQFF
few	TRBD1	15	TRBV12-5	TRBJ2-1	TGTGCTAGTGCCTCAAACAGGGGCTCCTACAATGAGCAGTTCTTC	CASASNRGSYNEQFF
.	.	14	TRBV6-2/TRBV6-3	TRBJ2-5	TGTGCCAGCAGTTGGTCGACAGACCAAGAGACCCAGTACTTC	CASSWSTDQETQYF
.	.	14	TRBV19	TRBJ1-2	TGTGCCAGTAGTATTAGATCCAGGGGTAGCGGCTACACCTTC	CASSIRSRGSGYTF